The sequence of this T cell receptor beta chain was determined in a study of T cells in Graves' hyperthyroidism and ophthalmopathy. Study at large: The blood sample was taken at first diagnosis, before treatment began. Study-level findings and limits: Most thyroid clonotypes that were expanded above 0.001 also turned up in blood. The model identified upcoming ophthalmopathy a median approximately six months ahead of onset.

Trimming stripped 7 bases from V and 3 bases from J, with 18 bases between. This CDR3 comprises 15 residues. From germline, CDR1 is MNHNS and CDR2 SASEGT. The table lists this clonotype with many counts. The antigen remains unidentified. An approximately 10 ml volume of fresh peripheral blood provided the PBMCs. Amplified TCR beta CDR3 regions came from RNA transcripts. Initially, a first-round RT-PCR of the TCR CDR3 employed the HTBI primer set. TCRdb reanalysed the multiplex PCR reads using MiXCR and keeps one entry per CDR3 protein. This sample yields about 700,000 distinct CDR3 sequences, of which approximately 14% are seen a single time; roughly a tenth belongs to the top ten.

Sequenced input: blood. The chain is built from TRBV6-1 and TRBJ1-1; D call uncertain. The clonotype was recovered from a woman in her late teens or twenties with Graves' hyperthyroidism. This chain's CDR3 is CASNPGPKGHTEAFF. The CDR3 bases are TGTGCCAGCAATCCAGGCCCTAAAGGACACACTGAAGCTTTCTTT.